The 26 T cell receptor beta chains listed next were all sequenced from one sample in a study of T-cell reconstitution after alpha-beta-depleted transplantation in children. A library of TCRbeta sequences, prepared with unique molecular identifiers, was generated. TCRdb called the PCR reads again in MiXCR, with one record for every CDR3 protein. The data contain a few hundred thousand distinct CDR3 sequences, 20% of them singletons. The material was PBMCs from the stem cell graft donor, obtained from the stem cell graft. The source of these receptors is a human donor who donated a stem cell graft to a child with acute myeloid leukemia.

This clonotype was picked up many times. The chain links TRBV29-1 to TRBJ2-7; 7 bases agree with TRBD1. Trimming took 0 bases from V and 4 from J; bases not matched to a gene: 12. The CDR3 is 16 residues long. CDR1 SQVTM and CDR2 ANQGSEA come from the germline V gene. CDR3 loop: CSVEDPGKGGDYEQYF. The CDR3 DNA reads as TGCAGCGTTGAAGATCCGGGTAAAGGGGGCGATTACGAGCAGTACTTC.

V gene TRBV6-1 combines with J gene TRBJ2-7; 7 bases agree with TRBD2. J gave up 3 bases and V 1 base, and 6 bases lay outside the gene matches. CDR1 and CDR2 (germline): MNHNS, SASEGT. The CDR3 has 15 residues. The CDR3 here is CASSEEGGSGYEQYF. CDR3 DNA: TGTGCCAGCAGTGAAGAGGGAGGGAGTGGCTACGAGCAGTACTTC.

In this sample, this clonotype turned up a few times. The chain joins TRBV9 to TRBJ1-1; 8 bases are a match to TRBD1. CDR1 and CDR2 from the germline V gene are SGDLS and YYNGEE. CDR3 length: 15 amino acids. The junction had 4 bases not matched to a gene; V was cut back by 0 bases and J by 3 bases. The CDR3 DNA follows: TGTGCCAGCAGCGTAGATCCAGGGGGCTACACTGAAGCTTTCTTT. It translates to CASSVDPGGYTEAFF.

This chain's CDR3 is CSARGPLNTEAFF. CDR3 coding DNA: TGCAGTGCTAGAGGACCATTGAACACTGAAGCTTTCTTT. The chain employs TRBV20-1 and TRBJ1-1; D ambiguous. Germline V lookup: CDR1 DFQATT, CDR2 SNEGSKA (reference sequence). V was trimmed by 1 base and J by 0 bases, leaving 6 bases between them. CDR3 length equals 13 residues.

This clonotype appeared many times. The V and J genes are TRBV12-3 or TRBV12-4 and TRBJ1-5; no clear D gene. This CDR3 is 14 amino acids long. The V end was cut by 6 bases, the J end by 2 bases, with 11 bases between. For the CDR3, the DNA is TGTGCCAGCAGCAAGGGTTTCGGCAATCAGCCCCAGCATTTT. Amino acid sequence: CASSKGFGNQPQHF.

The chain links TRBV5-5 to TRBJ2-3, with 14 positions matching TRBD2. This CDR3 is built from 18 residues. V trimming: 3 bases; J trimming: 0 bases; junction bases outside the gene matches: 6. Germline loops: CDR1 SGHKS, CDR2 YYEKEE (reference sequence). CDR3 in DNA: TGTGCCAGCAGCTCCGGGACTAGCGGGGGCCAAAGCACAGATACGCAGTATTTT. It encodes CASSSGTSGGQSTDTQYF.

The CDR3 region has the DNA TGCGCCAGCAGCTCGTCGGGTAGACGGGACGGCAATGAGCAGTTCTTC. Its protein is CASSSSGRRDGNEQFF. This chain links TRBV5-1 with TRBJ2-1; D possibly matches TRBD1 or TRBD2 (5 bases each). CDR1 SGHRS and CDR2 YFSETQ come from the germline V gene. The V gene lost 3 bases and the J gene lost 6 bases, with 19 bases spanning the gap. CDR3 length: 16 amino acids.

The rearrangement uses TRBV7-9 and TRBJ2-1; D gene uncertain. V lost 1 base to trimming and J lost 9 bases, with 7 bases between them. The CDR3 contains 12 residues. Germline-derived CDR1 and CDR2 are SEHNR and FQNEAQ (reference sequence). For the CDR3, the DNA is TGTGCCAGCAGCTTAGATGTGGGTGAGCAGTTCTTC. The encoded protein is CASSLDVGEQFF. Using reference TRBV7-9 and TRBJ2-1 for the parts outside the CDR3, the full variable domain is DTGVSQNPRHKITKRGQNVTFRCDPISEHNRLYWYRQTLGQGPEFLTYFQNEAQLEKSRLLSDRFSAERPKGSFSTLEIQRTEQGDSAMYLCASSLDVGEQFFGPGTRLTVL.

This clonotype was seen at least ten times. The J gene is TRBJ2-1, the V gene TRBV24-1, with 7 positions matching TRBD2. Germline V CDR1 and CDR2: KGHDR, SFDVKD. V was clipped by 0 bases and J by 0 bases; unmatched bases: 4. The CDR3 totals 17 residues. The CDR3 loop is CATSDLAGTTSYNEQFF. The CDR3 nucleotides read TGTGCCACCAGTGATTTGGCCGGGACTACCTCCTACAATGAGCAGTTCTTC.

The chain carries TRBV11-1 and TRBJ1-4; 9 positions agree with TRBD1. Germline V gene sequence: CDR1 SGHAT, CDR2 FQDESV (reference sequence). This CDR3 spans 18 amino acids. V trimming: 5 bases; J trimming: 8 bases; junction bases outside the gene matches: 18. CDR3 sequence: CASSTERDRVLREEKLFF. The CDR3 bases are TGTGCCAGCAGCACCGAGCGGGACAGGGTTTTACGAGAAGAAAAACTGTTTTTT.

This clonotype was seen many times. The chain is built from TRBV20-1 and TRBJ2-7; D might be TRBD1 (6 bases). V dropped 1 base and J dropped 0 bases, with 10 bases sitting between them. CDR1 and CDR2 from the germline V gene are DFQATT and SNEGSKA (reference sequence). The CDR3 spans 14 residues. The CDR3 coding sequence is TGCAGTGCTAGAGGGACAGCCCTCTCCTACGAGCAGTACTTC. As protein: CSARGTALSYEQYF.

The chain has TRBV25-1 and TRBJ1-4; TRBD1 aligns across 10 bases. The CDR3 loop spans 14 amino acids. Trimming took 6 bases from V and 7 from J; bases not matched to a gene: 5. Germline V lookup: CDR1 MGHDK, CDR2 SYGVNS. CDR3 nucleotide sequence: TGTGCCAGCAGCGTTTGGGACAGGGGTGAAAAACTGTTTTTT. Protein: CASSVWDRGEKLFF.

The V call is TRBV7-9, the J call TRBJ2-1; 8 positions agree with TRBD1. Losses at the gene ends were 2 bases for V and 7 bases for J; bases not matched to a gene: 7. Germline CDR1 and CDR2: SEHNR and FQNEAQ (reference sequence). CDR3 length: 15 residues. The CDR3 coding sequence is TGTGCCAGCAGCTTAATCCAGGGGGCGCTGAATGAGCAGTTCTTC. This translates into CASSLIQGALNEQFF.

This chain uses TRBV29-1 with TRBJ2-1; 8 nucleotides align to TRBD1. The CDR3 has 12 residues. After removal of 7 bases from V and 5 bases from J, the junction contained 4 bases not matched to a gene. Germline V CDR1 and CDR2: SQVTM, ANQGSEA. The CDR3, as DNA: TGCAGCGGTGGGACAGGCAACAATGAGCAGTTCTTC. Protein product: CSGGTGNNEQFF.

This clonotype was picked up a small number of times. The chain combines TRBV24-1 with TRBJ2-1; 8 bases are a match to TRBD2. The V segment lost 6 bases and the J segment 7 bases; nucleotides outside the gene matches: 1. The CDR3 loop spans 12 amino acids. The germline gives CDR1 KGHDR, CDR2 SFDVKD. This chain's CDR3 is CATSPSGNEQFF. The CDR3 coding sequence is TGTGCCACCAGTCCTAGCGGGAATGAGCAGTTCTTC.

This clonotype came up many times. This sequence joins TRBV27 and TRBJ2-7; D might be TRBD2 (6 bases). The CDR3 has 13 residues. V lost 3 bases and J lost 5, with 11 bases in between. Germline loops: CDR1 MNHEY, CDR2 SMNVEV (reference sequence). CDR3: CASSFTSSHEQYF. DNA of the CDR3: TGTGCCAGCAGTTTCACTAGCTCACACGAGCAGTACTTC.

This clonotype was observed a few times. The chain couples TRBV7-6 to TRBJ2-2, with D possibly being TRBD1 or TRBD2 (5 bases each). V lost 7 bases, J lost 2 bases, and 14 bases lay in between. The CDR3 is 15 residues long. Germline lookup yields CDR1 SGHVS and CDR2 FNYEAQ. In DNA form, the CDR3 reads TGTGCCAGCATCCCCTCGGGACCCAACACCGGGGAGCTGTTTTTT. This translates into CASIPSGPNTGELFF. The variable domain in full, completed from reference TRBV7-6 and TRBJ2-2, reads GAGVSQSPRYKVTKRGQDVALRCDPISGHVSLYWYRQALGQGPEFLTYFNYEAQQDKSGLPNDRFSAERPEGSISTLTIQRTEQRDSAMYRCASIPSGPNTGELFFGEGSRLTVL.

The gene calls are TRBV20-1 and TRBJ2-1; D may be TRBD2 (6 bases). The V gene's germline CDR1 is DFQATT and CDR2 SNEGSKA (reference sequence). The CDR3 covers 14 residues. Trimming cost V 5 bases and J 5 bases, with 16 bases left between them. The CDR3 spells CSALFGSSDNEQFF. DNA of the CDR3: TGCAGTGCTCTCTTCGGGAGTAGCGACAATGAGCAGTTCTTC.

This clonotype was observed at least ten times. The chain combines TRBV20-1 with TRBJ2-1; 8 bases are shared with TRBD2. Germline V lookup: CDR1 DFQATT, CDR2 SNEGSKA (reference sequence). The ends lost 4 bases at V and 4 bases at J; junction bases unmatched: 3. The CDR3 length is 13 residues. CDR3 amino acids: CSAKTSGYNEQFF. CDR3 in DNA: TGCAGTGCTAAAACTAGCGGTTACAATGAGCAGTTCTTC.

The chain links TRBV10-3 to TRBJ2-1; the D is unclear. The CDR3 runs to 15 residues. Germline CDR1 and CDR2: ENHRY and SYGVKD. Trimming took 2 bases from V and 5 from J, leaving 13 bases between them. The CDR3 DNA reads TGTGCCATCAGTGAGGCGGCGCCCGTGGACAATGAGCAGTTCTTC. This encodes CAISEAAPVDNEQFF.

V usage is TRBV4-2 and J usage is TRBJ2-5, with TRBD2 matching over 8 bases. The germline V gene has CDR1 LGHNA and CDR2 YNFKEQ. V lost 1 base and J lost 3; bases outside the gene matches: 4. The CDR3 sequence is 15 residues long. The CDR3 loop reads CASSQGLREEETQYF. Written as DNA, the CDR3 is TGTGCCAGCAGCCAAGGATTGCGGGAGGAAGAGACCCAGTACTTC.

This clonotype was recorded many times. The CDR3 bases are TGTGCCAGCAGCTTTGACGGAAACAATGAGCAGTTCTTC. Translation: CASSFDGNNEQFF. The chain carries TRBV7-2 and TRBJ2-1; D is ambiguous. Looked up from germline, CDR1 is SGHTA and CDR2 is FQGNSA. V was pared by 3 bases and J by 5 bases, with 8 bases between. The CDR3 is 13 amino acids.

This clonotype has only one observation. This chain connects TRBV12-3 or TRBV12-4 to TRBJ1-6; 11 bases are a match to TRBD1. Germline trimming cut 5 bases from V and 10 bases from J; bases unmatched to any gene: 7. CDR3 length: 15 amino acids. CDR3 nucleotide sequence: TGTGCCAGCAGTCCAGGACAGGGGGCTTTGTCACCCCTCCACTTT. Encoded protein: CASSPGQGALSPLHF.

This clonotype showed up just a few times. This chain uses TRBV12-3 or TRBV12-4 with TRBJ2-1; either TRBD1 or TRBD2 may fit D (5 bases each). CDR3 size: 13 residues. Trimming shortened V by 7 bases and J by 7 bases, and 14 bases separated the two germline ends. The CDR3 spells CASNLGERNEQFF. CDR3 nucleotides: TGTGCCAGCAACTTGGGGGAACGTAATGAGCAGTTCTTC.

This chain uses TRBV5-1 with TRBJ2-7; 7 bases are shared with TRBD1. The CDR3 sequence is 14 residues long. Germline V CDR1 and CDR2: SGHRS, YFSETQ. V was pared by 5 bases and J by 2 bases, with 7 bases of the junction left unmatched. DNA for the CDR3: TGCGCCAGCAGTCCGAGACAGGGTACCTACGAGCAGTACTTC. The encoded protein is CASSPRQGTYEQYF.

This clonotype has just one count. The chain has TRBV28 and TRBJ2-1; 11 bases are a match to TRBD2. The CDR3 sequence is 13 residues long. V shed 11 bases, J shed 8 bases, and the junction held 8 bases outside the gene matches. Germline loops: CDR1 MDHEN, CDR2 SYDVKM. The CDR3 reads CAATSGSRYEQFF. DNA for the CDR3: TGTGCCGCCACTAGCGGGAGTAGATATGAGCAGTTCTTC.